This T cell receptor (beta chain) derives from a study of OX40 agonist ivuxolimab in advanced cancers. Broader study findings: CD4+ T cells averaged fewer expanded clones than CD8+ T cells.

About this clone itself: Its target is unknown.

The repertoire was sequenced with immunoSEQ multiplex PCR; TCRdb's copy has only in-frame clones and lacks some. The sample lists about 39,000 clones; more than 80% were seen once. This CDR3 contains 15 residues. Germline CDR1 and CDR2: SEHNR and FQNEAQ (reference sequence). The V segment lost 8 bases and the J segment 2 bases; nucleotides outside the gene matches: 8. People who had autoimmune disease history or systemic immunosuppression were excluded. The TCR was taken from an adult with an advanced solid tumor such as melanoma, head and neck, liver or kidney cancer. The chain links TRBV7-9 to TRBJ2-1; 8 bases map to TRBD2. The sequences come from CD4+ or CD8+ T cells sorted from blood, collected in a trial of the OX40 agonist ivuxolimab. The CDR3 is CASQKDSGTYNEQFF. The DNA of the CDR3 is TGTGCCAGCCAAAAAGATAGCGGGACCTACAATGAGCAGTTCTTC. The whole variable domain, filled in from reference TRBV7-9 and TRBJ2-1, reads DTGVSQNPRHKITKRGQNVTFRCDPISEHNRLYWYRQTLGQGPEFLTYFQNEAQLEKSRLLSDRFSAERPKGSFSTLEIQRTEQGDSAMYLCASQKDSGTYNEQFFGPGTRLTVL.